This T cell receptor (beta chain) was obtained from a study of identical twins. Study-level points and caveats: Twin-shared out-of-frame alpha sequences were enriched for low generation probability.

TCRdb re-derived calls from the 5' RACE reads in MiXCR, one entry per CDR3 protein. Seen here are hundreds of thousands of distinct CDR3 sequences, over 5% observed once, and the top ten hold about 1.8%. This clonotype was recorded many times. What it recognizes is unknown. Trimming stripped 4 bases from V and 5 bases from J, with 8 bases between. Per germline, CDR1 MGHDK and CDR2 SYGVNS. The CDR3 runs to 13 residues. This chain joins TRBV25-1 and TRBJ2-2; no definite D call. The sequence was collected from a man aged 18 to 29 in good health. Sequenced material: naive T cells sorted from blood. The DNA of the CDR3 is TGTGCCAGCAGTGTAGGAGCTACCGGGGAGCTGTTTTTT. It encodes CASSVGATGELFF.